This entry describes one T cell receptor beta chain. This sample is drawn from a study of blood T cell repertoires in COVID-19. Assay: immunoSEQ multiplex PCR; the TCRdb copy retains only in-frame clones and omits some. Found here are more than 250,000 clones, 70% to 90% of them singletons; the top ten hold around 2.2%. With 3 bases removed from V and 5 bases from J, the gap between germline ends came to 13 bases. The CDR3 length is 13 residues. Germline CDR1 and CDR2: DFQATT and SNEGSKA (reference sequence). Participant age was roughly 18 to 90 years, and participants resided in 24 US areas. In assigning cohorts, the study relied on participant-reported clinical history. Recovery meant two consecutive negative NP/OP PCR tests, professional clearance, or resolved symptoms.

The clonotype was recovered from a young man who had recovered from COVID-19. The gene calls are TRBV20-1 and TRBJ1-2; no reliable D call. The material sequenced was PBMCs or T cells enriched from blood (not recorded which). This CDR3 is CSASRWRSYGYTF. The CDR3 DNA reads TGCAGTGCTAGTAGGTGGAGGAGTTATGGCTACACCTTC.